Listed below are T cell receptor beta chains from one sample, sequenced in a study of blood T cell repertoires in COVID-19. Libraries were prepared by immunoSEQ multiplex PCR; TCRdb keeps only in-frame clonotypes and omits some of them. The data contain around 270,000 clones, 84% of them singletons. The sample taken for sequencing was peripheral blood. The receptors were sampled from a woman between 40 and 50 years old who had recovered from COVID-19. CDR3s include the opening cysteine and the closing phenylalanine or tryptophan. D genes are given only for firm matches. Expanded clones are given a class, and other clones once, few, many or no size at all.

V,J,size,D,CDR3,DNA
TRBV30,TRBJ1-5,-,-,CAWGPGGDQPQHF,TGTGCCTGGGGCCCGGGGGGGGATCAGCCCCAGCATTTT
TRBV5-1,TRBJ2-2,-,-,CASSLAHRNTGELFF,TGCGCCAGCAGCTTAGCTCATAGGAACACCGGGGAGCTGTTTTTT
TRBV29-1,TRBJ2-7,-,TRBD1,CSVGGDRGYYEQYF,TGCAGCGTTGGAGGGGACAGGGGCTACTACGAGCAGTACTTC
TRBV28,TRBJ1-5,-,TRBD1,CASSLSGRGNQPQHF,TGTGCCAGCAGTTTGTCGGGCAGGGGGAATCAGCCCCAGCATTTT
TRBV6-2/TRBV6-3,TRBJ1-5,once,TRBD1,CASSPPGPTTGAQHF,TGTGCCAGCAGCCCACCGGGACCTACTACAGGGGCCCAGCATTTT
TRBV30,TRBJ2-3,once,-,CAWRLGGGGTDTQYF,TGTGCCTGGAGGTTGGGTGGCGGGGGCACAGATACGCAGTATTTT
TRBV28,TRBJ1-6,-,-,CASSFAGLNSPLHF,TGTGCCAGCAGTTTTGCAGGTTTAAATTCACCCCTCCACTTT
TRBV30,TRBJ1-2,-,TRBD1,CAWSVKGQSYTF,TGTGCCTGGAGTGTAAAGGGACAGAGTTACACCTTC
TRBV19,TRBJ1-1,-,-,CASSIENGEYTEAFF,TGTGCCAGTAGTATAGAGAACGGGGAATACACTGAAGCTTTCTTT
TRBV28,TRBJ2-7,-,-,CASTVAGYRVEGLYF,TGTGCCAGCACAGTCGCGGGGTACAGAGTTGAAGGTCTGTACTTC
TRBV5-1,TRBJ1-1,once,-,CASSLGQTNTEAFF,TGCGCCAGCAGCTTGGGACAGACGAACACTGAAGCTTTCTTT
TRBV14,TRBJ2-3,-,TRBD2,CASSLRLAGITDTQYF,TGTGCCAGCAGCCTACGACTAGCGGGGATCACAGATACGCAGTATTTT
TRBV7-2,TRBJ2-2,-,TRBD2,CASSFRLAGGELFF,TGTGCCAGCAGCTTTCGACTAGCGGGGGGGGAGCTGTTTTTT
TRBV27,TRBJ1-1,few,-,CASSPDRRNYNTEAFF,TGTGCCAGCAGCCCGGACAGAAGAAACTATAACACTGAAGCTTTCTTT
TRBV7-9,TRBJ1-2,-,-,CASSLPPSGDGYTF,TGTGCCAGCAGCTTACCCCCTTCAGGGGATGGCTACACCTTC
TRBV7-9,TRBJ2-2,-,-,CASAWQTNTGELFF,TGTGCCAGCGCCTGGCAGACGAACACCGGGGAGCTGTTTTTT
TRBV7-2,TRBJ2-2,few,-,CASSSGPSGATGELFF,TGTGCCAGCAGCTCCGGTCCTTCAGGGGCCACCGGGGAGCTGTTTTTT
TRBV19,TRBJ2-2,-,TRBD2,CASSNRGGLFF,TGTGCCAGTAGTAATCGGGGGGGGCTGTTTTTT
TRBV30,TRBJ1-5,-,-,CAWSRAGNSNQPQHF,TGTGCCTGGAGTCGGGCAGGGAATAGCAATCAGCCCCAGCATTTT
TRBV3-1/TRBV3-2,TRBJ2-7,-,-,CASSRAGGEQYF,TGTGCCAGCAGCCGGGCCGGAGGCGAGCAGTACTTC
TRBV7-9,TRBJ1-2,-,TRBD1,CASSLWSEGAGYTF,TGTGCCAGCAGCTTATGGAGTGAGGGGGCTGGCTACACCTTC
TRBV6-5,TRBJ2-3,-,-,CASSIRGTQYF,TGTGCCAGCAGTATACGAGGGACGCAGTATTTT
TRBV28,TRBJ1-2,-,-,CASRQINYGYTF,TGTGCCAGCAGACAGATTAACTATGGCTACACCTTC
TRBV29-1,TRBJ2-5,few,TRBD1,CSVSPHDRAGETQYF,TGCAGCGTTTCTCCACACGACAGGGCGGGAGAGACCCAGTACTTC
TRBV10-3,TRBJ1-6,-,-,CAISHGRNNSPLHF,TGTGCCATCAGTCATGGCAGAAATAATTCACCCCTCCACTTT
TRBV6-5,TRBJ1-5,-,-,CASSYRSNQPQHF,TGTGCCAGCAGTTATAGAAGCAATCAGCCCCAGCATTTT
TRBV5-4,TRBJ1-1,-,-,CASTLGGGRNTEAFF,TGTGCCAGCACTCTAGGGGGGGGAAGGAACACTGAAGCTTTCTTT
TRBV28,TRBJ1-5,-,TRBD1,CASSPQTGDRQPQHF,TGTGCCAGCAGTCCGCAGACAGGGGATCGACAGCCCCAGCATTTT
TRBV5-4,TRBJ2-5,once,TRBD1,CASSSWDRGLLETQYF,TGTGCCAGCAGCTCGTGGGACAGGGGGCTTTTGGAGACCCAGTACTTC
TRBV11-2,TRBJ1-5,-,TRBD1,CASSLGQLDQPQHF,TGTGCCAGCAGCTTGGGACAGTTAGATCAGCCCCAGCATTTT
TRBV5-1,TRBJ2-1,-,TRBD2,CASSLASGVYNEQFF,TGCGCCAGCAGCTTGGCTAGCGGGGTCTACAATGAGCAGTTCTTC
TRBV6-1,TRBJ1-3,-,TRBD1,CASSEQGAPSGNTIYF,TGTGCCAGCAGTGAACAGGGGGCTCCCTCTGGAAACACCATATATTTT
TRBV5-1,TRBJ1-2,-,-,CASSLGKKEGGYTF,TGCGCCAGCAGCTTAGGCAAAAAAGAGGGTGGCTACACCTTC
TRBV5-4,TRBJ2-2,-,TRBD2,CASSPGLAGKAGELFF,TGTGCCAGCAGCCCCGGACTAGCGGGGAAGGCCGGGGAGCTGTTTTTT
TRBV15,TRBJ2-1,-,TRBD2,CATSRVGGGQFF,TGTGCCACCAGCAGAGTTGGCGGGGGGCAGTTCTTC
TRBV11-2,TRBJ1-1,once,-,CASSLGVGALSAFF,TGTGCCAGCAGCTTAGGAGTAGGGGCCCTAAGTGCTTTCTTT
TRBV4-1,TRBJ2-7,-,TRBD1,CASSIDRVSTYEQYF,TGCGCCAGCAGTATCGACAGGGTCTCTACCTACGAGCAGTACTTC
TRBV7-9,TRBJ2-5,once,-,CASSLVIGGGETQYF,TGTGCCAGCAGCTTAGTTATCGGTGGAGGGGAGACCCAGTACTTC
TRBV19,TRBJ2-1,-,TRBD2,CASSIDARGMFF,TGTGCCAGTAGTATAGATGCGCGGGGGATGTTCTTC
TRBV5-1,TRBJ1-4,-,-,CASSSTGQTNEKLFF,TGCGCCAGCAGCTCCACCGGACAAACTAATGAAAAACTGTTTTTT
TRBV5-4,TRBJ2-5,-,TRBD1,CASSDRQGLTETQYF,TGTGCCAGCAGCGACAGACAGGGGCTCACAGAGACCCAGTACTTC
TRBV5-1,TRBJ2-7,-,TRBD1,CASSRIEGQPYEQYF,TGCGCCAGCAGCCGTATAGAGGGACAGCCCTACGAGCAGTACTTC
TRBV10-3,TRBJ1-1,-,-,CAINTRQDTEAFF,TGTGCCATCAATACACGTCAGGACACTGAAGCTTTCTTT
TRBV2,TRBJ1-1,few,-,CASHHNTESTEAFF,TGTGCCAGTCATCACAACACAGAGTCCACTGAAGCTTTCTTT